This is a list of T cell receptor beta chains from one sample in a study of T cells in Graves' hyperthyroidism and ophthalmopathy. TCRdb ran MiXCR on the multiplex PCR reads and lists one entry per CDR3 protein. The table records about 400,000 distinct CDR3 sequences, approximately 13% of them present only once. The sequencing input was blood. The receptor source for this set is a woman younger than 30 with Graves' hyperthyroidism. Each CDR3 is given with its conserved first and last residue. Each record gives: CDR3 length, V gene, clone size, D gene, J gene, CDR3 protein, CDR3 DNA. D genes are given only for firm matches. Expanded clones are given a class, and other clones once, few, many or no size at all.

length: 14; V: TRBV5-1; size: many; D: NA; J: TRBJ1-2; CDR3: CASSLALRDYGYTF; DNA: TGCGCCAGCAGCTTGGCCCTCAGGGACTATGGCTACACCTTC
length: 16; V: TRBV11-2; size: few; D: TRBD1; J: TRBJ2-7; CDR3: CASSLESGQGFAEQYF; DNA: TGTGCCAGCAGCTTAGAAAGCGGACAGGGGTTCGCCGAGCAGTACTTC
length: 15; V: TRBV3-1; size: many; D: NA; J: TRBJ2-1; CDR3: CASSPGVFRDNEQFF; DNA: TGTGCCAGCAGCCCCGGGGTGTTTAGGGACAATGAGCAGTTCTTC
length: 14; V: TRBV5-5; size: few; D: NA; J: TRBJ1-1; CDR3: CASSGRDWWTEAFF; DNA: TGTGCCAGCAGCGGCAGGGACTGGTGGACTGAAGCTTTCTTT
length: 14; V: TRBV30; size: many; D: TRBD1; J: TRBJ2-7; CDR3: CAWRRDRRDYEQYF; DNA: TGTGCCTGGAGGCGGGACAGGAGAGACTACGAGCAGTACTTC
length: 14; V: TRBV6-1; size: few; D: NA; J: TRBJ1-1; CDR3: CASSLSRLNTEAFF; DNA: TGTGCCAGCAGTTTGAGCAGGCTGAACACTGAAGCTTTCTTT
length: 17; V: TRBV7-8; size: many; D: TRBD1; J: TRBJ2-2; CDR3: CASSLGAGTVNTGELFF; DNA: TGTGCCAGCAGCTTAGGGGCCGGGACAGTGAACACCGGGGAGCTGTTTTTT
length: 15; V: TRBV12-3/TRBV12-4; size: many; D: NA; J: TRBJ2-1; CDR3: CASSQQGGFYNEQFF; DNA: TGTGCCAGCAGTCAACAGGGCGGATTTTACAATGAGCAGTTCTTC
length: 13; V: TRBV20-1; size: NA; D: NA; J: TRBJ2-2; CDR3: CSPGPWNTGELFF; DNA: TGCAGTCCCGGTCCCTGGAACACCGGGGAGCTGTTTTTT
length: 16; V: TRBV10-3; size: NA; D: NA; J: TRBJ1-3; CDR3: CAISVSPAYSGNTIYF; DNA: TGTGCCATCAGTGTCAGTCCGGCCTACTCTGGAAACACCATATATTTT
length: 14; V: TRBV6-1; size: NA; D: TRBD1; J: TRBJ1-4; CDR3: CASIRDRVNEKLFF; DNA: TGTGCCAGCATCCGGGACAGGGTGAATGAAAAACTGTTTTTT